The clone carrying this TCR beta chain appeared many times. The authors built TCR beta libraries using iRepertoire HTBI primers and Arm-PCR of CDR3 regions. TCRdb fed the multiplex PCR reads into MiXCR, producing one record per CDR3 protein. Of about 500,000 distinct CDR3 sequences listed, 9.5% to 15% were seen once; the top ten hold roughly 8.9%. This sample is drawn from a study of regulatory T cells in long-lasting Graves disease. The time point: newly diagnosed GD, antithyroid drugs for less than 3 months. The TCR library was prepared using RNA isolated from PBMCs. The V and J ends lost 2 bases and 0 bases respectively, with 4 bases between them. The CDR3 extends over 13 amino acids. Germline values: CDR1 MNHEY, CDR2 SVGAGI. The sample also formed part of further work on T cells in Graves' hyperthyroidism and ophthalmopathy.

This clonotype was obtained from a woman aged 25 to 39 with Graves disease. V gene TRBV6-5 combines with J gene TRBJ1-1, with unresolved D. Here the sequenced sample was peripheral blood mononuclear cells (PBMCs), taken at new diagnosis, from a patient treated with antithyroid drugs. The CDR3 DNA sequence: TGTGCCAGCAGTTACATCATGAACACTGAAGCTTTCTTT. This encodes CASSYIMNTEAFF.